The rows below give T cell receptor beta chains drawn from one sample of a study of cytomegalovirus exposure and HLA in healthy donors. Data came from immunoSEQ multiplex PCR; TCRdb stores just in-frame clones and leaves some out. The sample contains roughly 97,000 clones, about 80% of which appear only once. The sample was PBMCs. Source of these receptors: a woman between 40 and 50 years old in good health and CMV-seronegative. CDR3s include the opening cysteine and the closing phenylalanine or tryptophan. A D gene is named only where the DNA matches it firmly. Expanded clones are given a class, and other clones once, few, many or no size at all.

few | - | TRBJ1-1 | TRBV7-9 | TGTGCCAGCAGCTTAGAATTCATGAACACTGAAGCTTTCTTT | CASSLEFMNTEAFF
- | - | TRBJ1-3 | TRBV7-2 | TGTGCCAGCAGCTACGGGGAAGGAGACACCATATATTTT | CASSYGEGDTIYF
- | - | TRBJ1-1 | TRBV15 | TGTGCCACCAGCACGGGACATACGAACACTGAAGCTTTCTTT | CATSTGHTNTEAFF
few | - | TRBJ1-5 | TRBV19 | TGTGCCAGTAGTATAGCCAGATATAGCAATCAGCCCCAGCATTTT | CASSIARYSNQPQHF
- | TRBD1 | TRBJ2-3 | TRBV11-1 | TGTGCCAGCAGAACTAACCGGGACAGGGGGACAGATACGCAGTATTTT | CASRTNRDRGTDTQYF
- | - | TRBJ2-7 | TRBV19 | TGTGCCAGTAGTATGGGGCAGGGCAAATACGAGCAGTACTTC | CASSMGQGKYEQYF
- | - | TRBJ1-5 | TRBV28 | TGTGCCAGCAGTTTATTCCATACCCGCGGTACACTGAATCAGCCCCAGCATTTT | CASSLFHTRGTLNQPQHF
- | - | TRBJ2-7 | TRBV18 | TGTGCCAGCTCACCACCGTCTCCGGAGGTCGAGCAGTACTTC | CASSPPSPEVEQYF
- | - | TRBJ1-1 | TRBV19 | TGTGCCAGTAGTTCATCTACAGCGAACACTGAAGCTTTCTTT | CASSSSTANTEAFF
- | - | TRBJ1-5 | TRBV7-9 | TGTGCCAGCAGCTTAGCACAGCCCAATCAGCCCCAGCATTTT | CASSLAQPNQPQHF
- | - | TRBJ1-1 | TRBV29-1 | TGCAGCGTTTTCGGGACACGAGAGTACACTGAAGCTTTCTTT | CSVFGTREYTEAFF
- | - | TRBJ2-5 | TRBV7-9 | TGTGCCAGCAGCTTCAGGGCCGGGTCCAAAGAGACCCAGTACTTC | CASSFRAGSKETQYF